This T cell receptor (beta chain) was recovered during a study of CD4 T cells in relation to SARS-CoV-2 and coronaviruses. Study-level information: Negative control cultures got HIV-1 Nef peptides or no peptide. Crossreactive spike epitopes shared across donors were mapped to their HLA restriction. General observations from the study: Compared with monoreactive clones, crossreactive clones showed significantly weaker SARS-CoV-2 expansion.

Sequencing was performed with immunoSEQ multiplex PCR; in TCRdb, only in-frame clones are kept and a portion is missing. The sample holds 18,000 or so clones, 77% seen once. Before the COVID-19 pandemic, during about 2011-2019, CD4+ T cells were taken from unexposed donors. After approximately ten days of culture, CD4+ T cells were isolated. As cell numbers allowed, unexposed-donor CD4+ T cells faced SARS-CoV-2 S/N and four cold-coronavirus spikes. As regards this clone: Antigen specificity is unknown.

The source is a human donor in good health. Sequences were obtained from CD4+ T cells from PBMCs, cultured in vitro.

The CDR3 is CASSRRLAGEEKQFF. DNA of the CDR3: TGTGCCAGCAGTCGCAGACTAGCGGGAGAGGAAAAGCAGTTCTTC. The chain has TRBV6-5 and TRBJ2-1; 12 bases match TRBD2. Germline assignment: CDR1 MNHEY and CDR2 SVGAGI. V lost 5 bases and J lost 11; bases outside the gene matches: 10. The CDR3 runs 15 residues.